This record covers a single TCR beta chain. Its antigen is not known. This record belongs to a study of T cell responses to AZD1222 COVID-19 vaccine. Germline trimming cut 6 bases from V and 8 bases from J; bases unmatched to any gene: 9. This CDR3 contains 14 residues. From germline, CDR1 is SEHNR and CDR2 FQNEAQ (reference sequence). The method was immunoSEQ multiplex PCR; TCRdb's version includes in-frame clones alone and lacks a portion of them. The table shows 150,000 to 200,000 clones, with approximately 90% occurring only once. Study-wide results and caveats: Repertoire collection took place solely once the T cell response had peaked. It should be noted that donors were predominantly white British and more often female, and clonal diversity was possibly underestimated.

The TCR was taken from an adult who received the MenACWY meningococcal vaccine as a control. The V gene is TRBV7-9, the J gene TRBJ1-3; 8 nucleotides line up with TRBD1. The sequencing here drew on peripheral blood, taken 28 days after the second dose of the MenACWY control vaccine. In nucleotides, the CDR3 is TGTGCCAGCAGAGACAGACAGGGGCCCGACACCATATATTTT. Protein product: CASRDRQGPDTIYF.